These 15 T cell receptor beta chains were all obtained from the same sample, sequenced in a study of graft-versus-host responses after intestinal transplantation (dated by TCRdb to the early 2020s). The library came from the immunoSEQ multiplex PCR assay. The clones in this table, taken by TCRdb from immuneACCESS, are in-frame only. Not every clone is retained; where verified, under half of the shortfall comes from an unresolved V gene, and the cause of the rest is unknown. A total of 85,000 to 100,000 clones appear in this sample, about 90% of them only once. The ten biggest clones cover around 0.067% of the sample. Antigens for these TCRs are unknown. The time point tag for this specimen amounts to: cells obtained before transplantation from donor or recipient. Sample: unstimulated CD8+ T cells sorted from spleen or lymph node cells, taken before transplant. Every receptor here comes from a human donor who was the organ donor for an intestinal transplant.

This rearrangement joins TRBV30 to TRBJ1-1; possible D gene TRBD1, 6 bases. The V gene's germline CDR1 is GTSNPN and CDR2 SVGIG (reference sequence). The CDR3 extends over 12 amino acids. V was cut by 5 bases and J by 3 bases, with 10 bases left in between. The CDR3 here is CAWEGVYTEAFF. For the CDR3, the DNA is TGTGCCTGGGAGGGGGTTTACACTGAAGCTTTCTTT.

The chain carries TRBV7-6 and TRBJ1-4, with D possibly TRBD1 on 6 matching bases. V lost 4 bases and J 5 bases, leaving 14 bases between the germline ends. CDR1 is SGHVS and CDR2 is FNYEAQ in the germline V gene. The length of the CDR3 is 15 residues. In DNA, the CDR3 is TGTGCCAGCAGCTCACCGGGACAAGGAAATGAAAAACTGTTTTTT. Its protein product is CASSSPGQGNEKLFF.

In DNA form, the CDR3 reads TGTGCCAGCAGCTTTGAAGGGGAAGAGACCCAGTACTTC. Translating gives CASSFEGEETQYF. The chain is built from TRBV7-9 and TRBJ2-5; the D gene is possibly TRBD1 (5 bases). Trimming stripped 3 bases from V and 3 bases from J, with 8 bases between. There are 13 residues in the CDR3. The germline V gene encodes CDR1 SEHNR and CDR2 FQNEAQ (reference sequence).

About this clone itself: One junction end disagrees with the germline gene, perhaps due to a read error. The CDR3 here is CASSQDALALYTDMQYF. The CDR3 DNA is TGTGCCAGCAGCCAAGATGCCCTAGCTCTTTACACAGATATGCAGTATTTT. The chain links TRBV4-2 to TRBJ2-3, with a tentative D call TRBD2 (5 bases). The CDR3 consists of 17 residues. Germline V gene sequence: CDR1 LGHNA, CDR2 YNFKEQ.

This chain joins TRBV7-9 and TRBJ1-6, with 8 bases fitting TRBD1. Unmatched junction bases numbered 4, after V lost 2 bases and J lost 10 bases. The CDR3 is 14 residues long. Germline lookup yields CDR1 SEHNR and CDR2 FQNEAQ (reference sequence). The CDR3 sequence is CASSLTQGDSPLHF. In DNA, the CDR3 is TGTGCCAGCAGCTTAACACAGGGGGACTCACCCCTCCACTTT.

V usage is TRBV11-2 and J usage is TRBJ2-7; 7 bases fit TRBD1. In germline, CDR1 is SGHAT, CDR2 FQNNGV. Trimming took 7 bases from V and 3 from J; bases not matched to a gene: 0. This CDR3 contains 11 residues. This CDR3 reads CASTGGYEQYF. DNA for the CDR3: TGTGCCAGCACAGGGGGCTACGAGCAGTACTTC.

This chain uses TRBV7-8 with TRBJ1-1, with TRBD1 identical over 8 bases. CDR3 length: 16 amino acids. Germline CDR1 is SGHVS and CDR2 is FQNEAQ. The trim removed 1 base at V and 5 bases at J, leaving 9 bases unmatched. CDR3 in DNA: TGTGCCAGCAGCTTAGAGGGGCCACAGGGGGGGACTGAAGCTTTCTTT. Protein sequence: CASSLEGPQGGTEAFF.

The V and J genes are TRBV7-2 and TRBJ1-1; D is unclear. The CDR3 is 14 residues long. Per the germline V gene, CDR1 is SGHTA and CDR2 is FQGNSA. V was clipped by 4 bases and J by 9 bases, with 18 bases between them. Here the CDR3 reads CASSSWVNRSKAFF. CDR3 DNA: TGTGCCAGCAGCTCTTGGGTTAACCGGAGTAAAGCTTTCTTT.

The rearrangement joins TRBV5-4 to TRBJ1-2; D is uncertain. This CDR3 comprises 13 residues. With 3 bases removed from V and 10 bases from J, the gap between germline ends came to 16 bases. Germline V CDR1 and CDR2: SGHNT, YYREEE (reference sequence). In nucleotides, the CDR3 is TGTGCCAGCAGCTCCGGGAGTCTCGGGGACTACACCTTC. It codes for CASSSGSLGDYTF.

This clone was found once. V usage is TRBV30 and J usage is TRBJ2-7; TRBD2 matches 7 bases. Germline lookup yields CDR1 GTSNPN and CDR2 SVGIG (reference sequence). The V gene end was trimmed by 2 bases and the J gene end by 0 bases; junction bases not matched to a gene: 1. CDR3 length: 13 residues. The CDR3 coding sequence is TGTGCCTGGAGTTCTAGCGGCTCCTACGAGCAGTACTTC. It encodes CAWSSSGSYEQYF.

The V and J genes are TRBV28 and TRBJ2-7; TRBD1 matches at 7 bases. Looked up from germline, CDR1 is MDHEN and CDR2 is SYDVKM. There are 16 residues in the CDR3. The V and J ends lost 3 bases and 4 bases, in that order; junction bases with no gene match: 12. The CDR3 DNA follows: TGTGCCAGCAGTTTCAGGACCTCCGGGACAGAGTACGAGCAGTACTTC. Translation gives CASSFRTSGTEYEQYF. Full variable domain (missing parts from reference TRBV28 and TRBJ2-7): DVKVTQSSRYLVKRTGEKVFLECVQDMDHENMFWYRQDPGLGLRLIYFSYDVKMKEKGDIPEGYSVSREKKERFSLILESASTNQTSMYLCASSFRTSGTEYEQYFGPGTRLTVT.

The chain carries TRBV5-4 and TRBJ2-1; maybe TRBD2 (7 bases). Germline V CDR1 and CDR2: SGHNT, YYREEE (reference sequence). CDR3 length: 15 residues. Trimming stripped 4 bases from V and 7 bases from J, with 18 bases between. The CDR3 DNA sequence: TGTGCCAGCAGCGATTGGGGGGGCGGGGAAAATGAGCAGTTCTTC. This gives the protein CASSDWGGGENEQFF. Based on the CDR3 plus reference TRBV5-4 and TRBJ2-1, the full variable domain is ETGVTQSPTHLIKTRGQQVTLRCSSQSGHNTVSWYQQALGQGPQFIFQYYREEENGRGNFPPRFSGLQFPNYSSELNVNALELDDSALYLCASSDWGGGENEQFFGPGTRLTVL.

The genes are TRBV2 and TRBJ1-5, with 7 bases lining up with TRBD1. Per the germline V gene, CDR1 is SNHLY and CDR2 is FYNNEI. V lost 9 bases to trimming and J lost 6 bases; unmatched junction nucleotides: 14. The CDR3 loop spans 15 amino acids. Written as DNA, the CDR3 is TGTGCCAGACTTAAGACAGGGTGGAAGGGTCAGCCCCAGCATTTT. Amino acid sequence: CARLKTGWKGQPQHF. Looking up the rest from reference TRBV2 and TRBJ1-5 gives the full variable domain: EPEVTQTPSHQVTQMGQEVILRCVPISNHLYFYWYRQILGQKVEFLVSFYNNEISEKSEIFDDQFSVERPDGSNFTLKIRSTKLEDSAMYFCARLKTGWKGQPQHFGDGTRLSIL.

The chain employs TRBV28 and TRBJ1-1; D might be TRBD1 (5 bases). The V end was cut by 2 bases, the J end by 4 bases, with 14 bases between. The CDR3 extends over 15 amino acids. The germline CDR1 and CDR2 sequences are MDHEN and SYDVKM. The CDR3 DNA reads TGTGCCAGCAGTTTAATTGGGGCGCAGAGCACTGAAGCTTTCTTT. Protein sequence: CASSLIGAQSTEAFF.

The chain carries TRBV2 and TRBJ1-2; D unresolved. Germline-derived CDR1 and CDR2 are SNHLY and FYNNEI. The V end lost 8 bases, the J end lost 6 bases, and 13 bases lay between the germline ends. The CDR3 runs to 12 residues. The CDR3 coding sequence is TGTGCCAGCGGAGACGGCTTCGATGGCTACACCTTC. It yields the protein CASGDGFDGYTF.